This TCR beta chain derives from a study of cytomegalovirus exposure and HLA in healthy donors. The PCR had 60 Vbeta and 13 Jbeta primers. Generated by immunoSEQ multiplex PCR, the TCRdb table keeps only in-frame clones and is missing some. The sample carries under 150,000 clones, approximately 78% recorded once. Those who donated were healthy bone marrow donors. With 4 bases removed from V and 2 bases from J, the gap between germline ends came to 13 bases. The CDR3 has 15 residues. Germline values: CDR1 MNHEY, CDR2 SMNVEV (reference sequence). Findings and limits, study-wide: A later analysis linked roughly 17,000 TCR beta sequences to HLA alleles at 0.05 false discovery rate. TCR beta V- and J-gene trimming, according to a later analysis, was linked to a missense DCLRE1C variant.

As regards this clone: Its antigen is as yet unknown.

Sequenced sample: PBMCs. This sequence was found in a middle-aged woman in good health and CMV-seropositive. The genes are TRBV27 and TRBJ2-3; D is unresolved. CDR3 residues: CASSSPPRHTDTQYF. The CDR3 DNA reads as TGTGCCAGCAGTTCCCCACCGAGGCACACAGATACGCAGTATTTT.